This T cell receptor (beta chain) came from a study of tumor-infiltrating lymphocytes in primary liver carcinoma. Study background: The patient group consisted of men and women aged 30 to 69 years. All lesions had stage T1-T3 N0M0 and about 4 to 10 cm widths.

Making TCR beta cDNA involved approximately 0.5 ug total RNA and a constant-region primer. Modified slightly, ARM-PCR produced TCR beta libraries over three nested multiplex PCR rounds. A C-beta reverse primer and TRBV1-TRBV30 forward primers served in each of the first two PCR rounds, at ten to eleven cycles apiece. One entry per CDR3 protein, called by TCRdb with MiXCR from the multiplex PCR reads. This table has 75,000 to 80,000 distinct CDR3 sequences, about 75% appearing once. Joint extraction of RNA and DNA used about 17-33 mg of bulk tissue that was unsorted. Patients in the cohort were treatment-naive and living with chronic HBV infection. CDR3 length equals 15 residues. The junction had 2 bases not matched to a gene; V was cut back by 2 bases and J by 3 bases. Germline CDR1 and CDR2: MNHEY and SVGAGI. This clonotype was seen many times.

The sequence came from a man aged 35 to 55 with primary liver carcinoma and hepatitis B virus infection. This chain links TRBV6-5 with TRBJ2-3, with TRBD1 identical over 10 bases. Source material: tumor-adjacent normal liver tissue. CDR3 residues: CASSYGTGETDTQYF. CDR3 sequence (DNA): TGTGCCAGCAGTTACGGGACAGGGGAAACAGATACGCAGTATTTT.